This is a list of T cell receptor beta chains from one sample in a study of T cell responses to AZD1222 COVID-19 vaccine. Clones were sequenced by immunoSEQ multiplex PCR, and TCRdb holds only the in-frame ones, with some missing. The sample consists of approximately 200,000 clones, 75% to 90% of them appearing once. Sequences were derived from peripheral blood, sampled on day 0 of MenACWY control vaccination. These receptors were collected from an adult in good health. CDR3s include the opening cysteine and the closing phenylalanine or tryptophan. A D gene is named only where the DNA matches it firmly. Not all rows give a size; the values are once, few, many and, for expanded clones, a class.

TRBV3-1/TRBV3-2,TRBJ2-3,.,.,CASSQEVNSYSDTQYF,TGTGCCAGCAGCCAAGAGGTGAATAGTTATTCAGATACGCAGTATTTT
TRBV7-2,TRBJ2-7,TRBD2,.,CASSETSGGTYEQYF,TGTGCCAGCAGCGAGACTAGCGGGGGGACCTACGAGCAGTACTTC
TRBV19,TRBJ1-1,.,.,CASSMLVNTEAFF,TGTGCCAGTAGTATGTTGGTGAACACTGAAGCTTTCTTT
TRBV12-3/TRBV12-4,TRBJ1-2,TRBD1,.,CASSFGQGGYTF,TGTGCCAGCAGTTTCGGACAGGGAGGCTACACCTTC
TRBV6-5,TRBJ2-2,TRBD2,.,CASSYATSGATGELFF,TGTGCCAGCAGTTACGCTACTAGCGGGGCCACCGGGGAGCTGTTTTTT
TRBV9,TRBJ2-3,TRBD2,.,CASSPRGGPGTQYF,TGTGCCAGCAGCCCGCGGGGGGGCCCAGGTACGCAGTATTTT
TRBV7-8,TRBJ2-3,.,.,CASSPDSTDTQYF,TGTGCCAGCAGCCCGGACTCCACAGATACGCAGTATTTT
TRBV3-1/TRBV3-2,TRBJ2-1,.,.,CASSRQGGNNEQFF,TGTGCCAGCAGCCGGCAGGGCGGGAACAATGAGCAGTTCTTC
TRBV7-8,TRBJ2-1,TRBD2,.,CASSFIAGGQFNEQFF,TGTGCCAGCAGCTTTATAGCGGGGGGGCAATTCAATGAGCAGTTCTTC
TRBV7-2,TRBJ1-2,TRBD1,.,CASSTDPGGRNYGYTF,TGTGCCAGCAGCACCGACCCAGGGGGTAGGAACTATGGCTACACCTTC
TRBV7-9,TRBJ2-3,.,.,CASSSASTDTQYF,TGTGCCAGCAGCTCAGCCAGCACAGATACGCAGTATTTT
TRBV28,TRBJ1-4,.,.,CASSTRDNEKLFF,TGTGCCAGCAGTACCAGGGATAATGAAAAACTGTTTTTT
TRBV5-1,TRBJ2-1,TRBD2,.,CASSVNPSGSSPNEQFF,TGCGCCAGCAGCGTCAACCCTAGCGGGAGTTCCCCCAATGAGCAGTTCTTC
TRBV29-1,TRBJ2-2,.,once,CSVTTQRLNTGELFF,TGCAGCGTTACAACACAGCGGTTAAACACCGGGGAGCTGTTTTTT
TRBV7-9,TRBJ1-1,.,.,CASSEISGTEAFF,TGTGCCAGCAGCGAGATTTCCGGCACTGAAGCTTTCTTT
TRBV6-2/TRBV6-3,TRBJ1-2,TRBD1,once,CASSSGTGIYGYTF,TGTGCCAGCAGTTCCGGGACAGGGATCTATGGCTACACCTTC